This entry lists 3 T cell receptor beta chains sequenced from one sample in a study of blood T cell repertoires in COVID-19. Assay used: immunoSEQ multiplex PCR; TCRdb lists only in-frame clones, some missing. The profile shows approximately 68,000 clones, around nine tenths of them singletons. The sample comprised peripheral blood. The receptors were sampled from a man aged 70 or older with active or convalescent COVID-19.

As DNA, the CDR3 is TGTGCCTGGAGGTTAACAGGGGCCTTTAATGAAAAACTGTTTTTT. Residues: CAWRLTGAFNEKLFF. This sequence joins TRBV30 and TRBJ1-4; 7 bases align to TRBD1. This CDR3 region has 15 residues. With V trimmed by 3 bases and J by 4 bases, 8 bases remained unmatched. CDR1 and CDR2 (germline): GTSNPN, SVGIG (reference sequence). Complete variable domain (other parts from reference TRBV30 and TRBJ1-4): SQTIHQWPATLVQPVGSPLSLECTVEGTSNPNLYWYRQAAGRGLQLLFYSVGIGQISSEVPQNLSASRPQDRQFILSSKKLLLSDSGFYLCAWRLTGAFNEKLFFGSGTQLSVL.

The chain employs TRBV18 and TRBJ1-5, with 7 bases matching TRBD1. Unmatched junction bases numbered 3, after V lost 1 base and J lost 6 bases. This CDR3 has 14 residues. Germline V gene sequence: CDR1 KGHSH, CDR2 LQKENI. The CDR3 region has the DNA TGTGCCAGCTCACCACAGACAGGGAGTCAGCCCCAGCATTTT. Its protein product is CASSPQTGSQPQHF. Variable domain in full (rest from reference TRBV18 and TRBJ1-5): NAGVMQNPRHLVRRRGQEARLRCSPMKGHSHVYWYRQLPEEGLKFMVYLQKENIIDESGMPKERFSAEFPKEGPSILRIQQVVRGDSAAYFCASSPQTGSQPQHFGDGTRLSIL.

V gene TRBV27 combines with J gene TRBJ1-6; no clear D gene. The CDR3 covers 15 residues. Trimming cost V 0 bases and J 10 bases, with 13 bases left between them. The germline CDR1 and CDR2 sequences are MNHEY and SMNVEV (reference sequence). Here the CDR3 DNA reads TGTGCCAGCAGTTTATCGCTGAGGGTTGGGTCACCCCTCCACTTT. It yields the protein CASSLSLRVGSPLHF.